This TCR beta chain appears in the sequencing data of a study of T cells in Graves' hyperthyroidism and ophthalmopathy. The cohort's ophthalmopathy patients, a group with duration under 3 months, had a Clinical Activity Score of at least 3 and a NOSPECS grade of at least 4. Clinical symptoms, serum thyroxine and TRAb, thyroid ultrasound and orbital computed tomography together formed the diagnostic basis. Cells are PBMCs isolated from over 7.5 ml of fresh blood. In its sample, this clonotype was seen many times. Deletions cut 3 bases from V and 1 base from J, with 15 bases between. Germline V gives CDR1 KGHDR, CDR2 SFDVKD. This CDR3 spans 16 amino acids. From RNA transcripts, TCR beta CDR3 regions were amplified. The HTBI set primed first-round TCR CDR3 RT-PCR. Using its own MiXCR run on the multiplex PCR reads, TCRdb lists one record per CDR3 protein. The sample has about 590,000 distinct CDR3 sequences, about 14% seen once; the top ten hold about 7%.

Sequencing was performed on blood. The chain joins TRBV24-1 to TRBJ2-7, with D perhaps assigned TRBD1 or TRBD2 (7 bases each). The origin of this receptor is a young woman with Graves' ophthalmopathy. CDR3 region: CATSDARGRASYEQYF. The CDR3 coding sequence is TGTGCCACCAGTGATGCCAGGGGGAGGGCATCCTACGAGCAGTACTTC.